The 17 T cell receptor beta chains reported below all come from one sample, sequenced in a study of cytomegalovirus exposure and HLA in healthy donors. With 60 Vbeta and 13 Jbeta primers, the PCR was carried out. Assay used: immunoSEQ multiplex PCR; TCRdb lists only in-frame clones, some missing. Seen here are approximately 210,000 clones, roughly 78% observed once, and the top ten hold roughly 1.5%. The sequenced sample was PBMCs. The source is a girl aged 10 to 17 in good health and CMV-seropositive.

This clone came up a few times. The V call is TRBV5-6, the J call TRBJ2-7; D is ambiguous. The CDR3 loop spans 14 amino acids. The V gene's germline CDR1 is SGHDT and CDR2 YYEEEE. The V end was cut by 0 bases, the J end by 6 bases, with 13 bases between. The CDR3 spells CASSLGVGSVEQYF. DNA for the CDR3: TGTGCCAGCAGCTTGGGGGTGGGCTCGGTCGAGCAGTACTTC.

The gene calls are TRBV15 and TRBJ2-5; TRBD1 aligns across 7 bases. Trimming cost V 7 bases and J 5 bases; bases outside gene matches: 10. CDR1 and CDR2 (germline): LNHNV, YYDKDF (reference sequence). CDR3 length: 14 residues. CDR3 DNA: TGTGCCACCACAGACAGGGACGTTGGGGAGACCCAGTACTTC. It codes for CATTDRDVGETQYF.

The chain combines TRBV6-5 with TRBJ1-1; D not resolved. V lost 4 bases and J 0 bases, leaving 6 bases between the germline ends. This CDR3 is built from 13 residues. Germline V gene data show CDR1 as MNHEY and CDR2 as SVGAGI. The CDR3 region is CASSLQMNTEAFF. CDR3 nucleotides: TGTGCCAGCAGTTTACAGATGAACACTGAAGCTTTCTTT.

V and J are TRBV11-2 and TRBJ1-1; tentative D call: TRBD1 (5 bases). V lost 5 bases to trimming and J lost 3 bases, with 25 bases between them. Germline loops: CDR1 SGHAT, CDR2 FQNNGV. There are 18 residues in the CDR3. Here the CDR3 DNA reads TGTGCCAGCAGCCGCCCGTGGGGGAGGGGATTCAGGGACACTGAAGCTTTCTTT. The encoded protein is CASSRPWGRGFRDTEAFF.

This rearrangement joins TRBV13 to TRBJ2-7; 8 bases map to TRBD2. V lost 5 bases, J lost 8 bases, and 8 bases stayed unmatched. Germline CDR1 reads PRHDT; CDR2 reads FYEKMQ (reference sequence). The CDR3 length is 13 residues. This chain's CDR3 is CASSPGGGLKQYF. The CDR3 nucleotides are TGTGCCAGCAGCCCGGGGGGGGGCTTGAAGCAGTACTTC.

This chain joins TRBV29-1 and TRBJ1-6; tentative D call: TRBD1 (6 bases). Germline V lookup: CDR1 SQVTM, CDR2 ANQGSEA. V dropped 3 bases and J dropped 6 bases, with 9 bases sitting between them. This CDR3 is built from 13 residues. The CDR3 nucleotides read TGCAGCGTTGAGATAGGGGGTAATTCACCCCTCCACTTT. Its protein product is CSVEIGGNSPLHF. Supplemented by reference TRBV29-1 and TRBJ1-6, the full variable domain reads SAVISQKPSRDICQRGTSLTIQCQVDSQVTMMFWYRQQPGQSLTLIATANQGSEATYESGFVIDKFPISRPNLTFSTLTVSNMSPEDSSIYLCSVEIGGNSPLHFGNGTRLTVT.

V is TRBV29-1 and J is TRBJ1-2; D gene unclear. The ends were cut back, 4 bases at V and 0 bases at J, with 6 bases in the middle. The germline CDR1 and CDR2 sequences are SQVTM and ANQGSEA. This CDR3 has 12 residues. The DNA of the CDR3 is TGCAGCGTTGTTCAGACTAACTATGGCTACACCTTC. Its translation is CSVVQTNYGYTF.

The chain couples TRBV6-6 to TRBJ2-5; 10 positions match TRBD2. Germline assignment: CDR1 MNHNY and CDR2 SVGAGI (reference sequence). There are 15 residues in the CDR3. V gave up 6 bases and J gave up 3 bases; unmatched junction bases: 7. The CDR3 loop is CASRLNSGGKETQYF. As DNA, the CDR3 is TGTGCCAGCAGACTTAATAGCGGGGGGAAAGAGACCCAGTACTTC.

The chain joins TRBV2 to TRBJ1-2, with 8 positions matching TRBD1. The CDR3 loop spans 13 amino acids. Trimming took 6 bases from V and 1 from J; bases not matched to a gene: 1. The germline CDR1 and CDR2 sequences are SNHLY and FYNNEI. The CDR3 DNA is TGTGCCAGCAGGGACAGGGTTAACTATGGCTACACCTTC. Amino acids: CASRDRVNYGYTF.

The chain couples TRBV15 to TRBJ2-7, with no clear D. This CDR3 has 12 residues. Germline V gene lookup returns CDR1 LNHNV and CDR2 YYDKDF (reference sequence). V lost 0 bases, J lost 10 bases, and 10 bases lay in between. The CDR3 loop is CATSRDAASQYF. The DNA for the CDR3 is TGTGCCACCAGCAGAGATGCGGCTAGTCAGTACTTC.

The rearrangement joins TRBV5-8 to TRBJ2-3; D remains ambiguous. The CDR3 covers 12 residues. Between the trimmed V and J ends, which lost 5 bases and 0 bases, there was a span of 4 bases. From germline, CDR1 is SGHTS and CDR2 YDEGEE. The CDR3 loop reads CASRQSTDTQYF. The CDR3 DNA follows: TGTGCCAGCAGACAAAGCACAGATACGCAGTATTTT.

The J gene is TRBJ2-1, the V gene TRBV29-1; maybe TRBD1 (6 bases). Germline V gene sequence: CDR1 SQVTM, CDR2 ANQGSEA. This CDR3 comprises 14 residues. Trimming took 3 bases from V and 6 from J, leaving 15 bases between them. CDR3 sequence: CSVDPETGPNEQFF. DNA of the CDR3: TGCAGCGTTGACCCCGAGACAGGACCCAATGAGCAGTTCTTC.

The chain uses TRBV30 and TRBJ1-1, with D perhaps matching TRBD1 (5 bases). V was pared by 3 bases and J by 0 bases, with 5 bases between. Germline values: CDR1 GTSNPN, CDR2 SVGIG (reference sequence). There are 12 residues in the CDR3. CDR3 nucleotide sequence: TGTGCCTGGAGGGGGCTGAACACTGAAGCTTTCTTT. It yields the protein CAWRGLNTEAFF.

This clone was counted between two and nine times. V is TRBV5-1 and J is TRBJ1-2; TRBD1 aligns across 7 bases. V lost 0 bases, J lost 0 bases, and 11 bases stayed unmatched. Germline V gene sequence: CDR1 SGHRS, CDR2 YFSETQ. This CDR3 is 18 amino acids long. In DNA, the CDR3 is TGCGCCAGCAGCTTGGTTGAGGGGGCCGGTGACTCTAACTATGGCTACACCTTC. Translation: CASSLVEGAGDSNYGYTF.

The J gene is TRBJ2-7, the V gene TRBV27; D perhaps matches TRBD2 (5 bases). V lost 8 bases and J 2 bases, leaving 16 bases between the germline ends. The CDR3 length is 14 residues. Germline V gene data show CDR1 as MNHEY and CDR2 as SMNVEV (reference sequence). Here the CDR3 DNA reads TGTGCCAGCGCGTATTCGGCGGGTACCTACGAGCAGTACTTC. Translation: CASAYSAGTYEQYF.

The chain employs TRBV10-3 and TRBJ1-2; TRBD1 matches at 7 bases. After removal of 5 bases from V and 4 bases from J, the junction contained 7 bases not matched to a gene. The CDR3 runs 14 residues. In germline, CDR1 is ENHRY, CDR2 SYGVKD. The CDR3 DNA reads TGTGCCATCAGTCCGGCGGGACAGACCTATGGCTACACCTTC. It is translated as CAISPAGQTYGYTF.

The chain couples TRBV9 to TRBJ1-3; D may be TRBD1 (6 bases). The length of the CDR3 is 15 residues. Germline CDR1 is SGDLS and CDR2 is YYNGEE. Trimming stripped 0 bases from V and 4 bases from J, with 11 bases between. The DNA for the CDR3 is TGTGCCAGCAGCGTAGAACAGGGCACAGGAAACACCATATATTTT. Residues: CASSVEQGTGNTIYF.